Below are 25 T cell receptor beta chains sequenced from a single sample in a study of CD8 T cells in ankylosing spondylitis. The study's findings and limits: Blood from ankylosing spondylitis patients appeared to carry a characteristic roughly eight-variant TCR beta motif.

TCRdb analysed the 5' RACE reads with MiXCR anew, one entry per CDR3 protein. The sample carries 450,000 to 550,000 distinct CDR3 sequences, about 5.4% recorded once. No antigen has been assigned to these receptors. What was sequenced was blood, either unsorted or a sorted T cell fraction (not recorded which). These receptor sequences come from a male donor with ankylosing spondylitis.

The sample holds many counts of this clonotype. The chain's CDR3 is CASSFYNQPQHF. The CDR3 bases are TGTGCCAGCAGTTTCTACAATCAGCCCCAGCATTTT. This rearrangement joins TRBV12-3 or TRBV12-4 to TRBJ1-5; D is unresolved. The V and J ends lost 3 bases and 3 bases respectively, with 3 bases between them. There are 12 residues in the CDR3.

The table lists this clonotype with many counts. The rearrangement joins TRBV10-3 to TRBJ2-1; no firm D call. Trimming removed 2 bases from V and 3 bases from J, with 14 bases in between. The CDR3 spans 16 residues. Germline CDR1 is ENHRY and CDR2 is SYGVKD. The CDR3 DNA sequence: TGTGCCATCAGTGAGACGGTGGACCGAGTCTACAATGAGCAGTTCTTC. It is translated as CAISETVDRVYNEQFF.

This clonotype came up many times. In DNA, the CDR3 is TGTGCCAGCAGGGCCAGGGATAATTCACCCCTCCACTTT. It yields the protein CASRARDNSPLHF. The gene calls are TRBV27 and TRBJ1-6, with D possibly being TRBD1 (5 bases). The CDR3 covers 13 residues. Germline values: CDR1 MNHEY, CDR2 SMNVEV (reference sequence). V was cut by 6 bases and J by 5 bases, with 8 bases left in between.

In its sample, this clonotype was seen many times. This sequence joins TRBV12-3 or TRBV12-4 and TRBJ2-7, with 8 positions matching TRBD1. CDR3 length equals 15 residues. V gave up 6 bases and J gave up 6 bases; unmatched junction bases: 13. The CDR3 nucleotides are TGTGCCAGCAGCTTGTCTAACTACAGGGGGGTCGAGCAGTACTTC. Protein: CASSLSNYRGVEQYF.

This clonotype showed up many times. J is TRBJ2-7 and V is TRBV5-6; D possibly corresponds to TRBD1 (5 bases). Germline-derived CDR1 and CDR2 are SGHDT and YYEEEE. The CDR3 runs to 13 residues. V lost 0 bases, J lost 3 bases, and 7 bases lay in between. CDR3 coding DNA: TGTGCCAGCAGCTTGGACCAGGGCTACGAGCAGTACTTC. This translates into CASSLDQGYEQYF.

This clonotype was detected ten times or more. The rearrangement uses TRBV20-1 and TRBJ2-5; D unclear. The length of the CDR3 is 14 residues. Trimming took 6 bases from V and 5 from J, leaving 19 bases between them. CDR1 is DFQATT and CDR2 is SNEGSKA in the germline V gene (reference sequence). The CDR3 coding sequence is TGCAGTGCGAAAGTGGGGAATGTAGGGGAGACCCAGTACTTC. This translates into CSAKVGNVGETQYF.

This clonotype was counted at least ten times. The rearrangement uses TRBV6-2 or TRBV6-3 and TRBJ2-1, with D unresolved. From germline, CDR1 is MNHEY and CDR2 SVGEGT. This CDR3 has 13 residues. The V gene lost 5 bases and the J gene lost 5 bases, with 10 bases spanning the gap. The CDR3 reads CASSGGRDNEQFF. CDR3 coding DNA: TGTGCCAGCAGTGGTGGGCGCGACAATGAGCAGTTCTTC.

The J gene is TRBJ2-5, the V gene TRBV28; D possibly uses TRBD1 or TRBD2 (5 bases each). Germline CDR1 MDHEN, CDR2 SYDVKM. V was shortened by 5 bases and J by 4 bases, with 14 bases between the two germline ends. This CDR3 has 14 residues. CDR3 in amino acids: CASSDPGPGETQYF. The CDR3 DNA sequence: TGTGCCAGCAGTGACCCGGGACCCGGAGAGACCCAGTACTTC.

This clonotype was detected many times. The V gene is TRBV6-1, the J gene TRBJ2-1, with D unclear. Germline loops: CDR1 MNHNS, CDR2 SASEGT. The CDR3 is 13 residues long. Trimming shortened V by 10 bases and J by 7 bases, and 17 bases separated the two germline ends. The CDR3 reads CATQPLWGNEQFF. As DNA, the CDR3 is TGTGCCACCCAGCCTTTATGGGGTAATGAGCAGTTCTTC.

This clonotype was counted at least ten times. J is TRBJ1-1 and V is TRBV9; no clear D. CDR1 and CDR2 (germline): SGDLS, YYNGEE. CDR3 length: 15 residues. V dropped 4 bases and J dropped 6 bases, with 19 bases sitting between them. In DNA, the CDR3 is TGTGCCAGCAGCAACGAGAGGATACTTTCCCCTGAAGCTTTCTTT. This codes for CASSNERILSPEAFF. Variable domain in full (rest from reference TRBV9 and TRBJ1-1): DSGVTQTPKHLITATGQRVTLRCSPRSGDLSVYWYQQSLDQGLQFLIQYYNGEERAKGNILERFSAQQFPDLHSELNLSSLELGDSALYFCASSNERILSPEAFFGQGTRLTVV.

This clonotype has a count of ten or more. The V and J genes are TRBV5-1 and TRBJ1-2; D is ambiguous. V lost 0 bases and J lost 6, with 12 bases in between. The CDR3 runs to 14 residues. CDR1 is SGHRS, CDR2 YFSETQ, per germline. CDR3 DNA: TGCGCCAGCAGCTTGGTTCCGGCCCCCAATGGCTACACCTTC. Amino acids: CASSLVPAPNGYTF.

This clonotype was counted ten times or more. This chain connects TRBV20-1 to TRBJ1-1; D is unresolved. V was clipped by 2 bases and J by 6 bases, with 16 bases between them. The CDR3 contains 14 residues. The germline gives CDR1 DFQATT, CDR2 SNEGSKA (reference sequence). Written as DNA, the CDR3 is TGCAGTGCTAGAAGCTCCCCGTTTTCCGCTGAAGCTTTCTTT. Its protein product is CSARSSPFSAEAFF.

This clonotype showed up many times. This sequence joins TRBV20-1 and TRBJ1-4, with 12 bases matching TRBD1. Per germline, CDR1 DFQATT and CDR2 SNEGSKA (reference sequence). V lost 7 bases, J lost 8 bases, and 5 bases stayed unmatched. The CDR3 extends over 13 amino acids. CDR3 amino acids: CSVGGTGGEKLFF. In nucleotides, the CDR3 is TGCAGTGTTGGTGGGACAGGGGGCGAAAAACTGTTTTTT.

This clonotype has a count of ten or more. The V and J genes are TRBV20-1 and TRBJ1-5; TRBD1 matches 7 bases. The trim removed 0 bases at V and 4 bases at J, leaving 9 bases unmatched. Germline-derived CDR1 and CDR2 are DFQATT and SNEGSKA (reference sequence). This CDR3 region has 16 residues. The CDR3 DNA reads as TGCAGTGCTAGAGATTCCCGCCGACAGGGTAATCAGCCCCAGCATTTT. Residues: CSARDSRRQGNQPQHF.

In its sample, this clonotype was seen many times. The V and J genes are TRBV5-1 and TRBJ2-7; 11 nucleotides agree with TRBD2. Per the germline V gene, CDR1 is SGHRS and CDR2 is YFSETQ. V was pared by 4 bases and J by 3 bases, with 9 bases of the junction left unmatched. The CDR3 contains 16 residues. The DNA of the CDR3 is TGCGCCAGCAGCGCCGCGACTAGCGGGGATTTCTACGAGCAGTACTTC. This gives the protein CASSAATSGDFYEQYF. Filled out from reference TRBV5-1 and TRBJ2-7, the complete variable domain reads KAGVTQTPRYLIKTRGQQVTLSCSPISGHRSVSWYQQTPGQGLQFLFEYFSETQRNKGNFPGRFSGRQFSNSRSEMNVSTLELGDSALYLCASSAATSGDFYEQYFGPGTRLTVT.

The rearrangement joins TRBV13 to TRBJ2-7; D is undetermined. Trimming removed 1 base from V and 0 bases from J, with 10 bases in between. The CDR3 contains 15 residues. The germline V gene has CDR1 PRHDT and CDR2 FYEKMQ (reference sequence). CDR3 in amino acids: CASSLAPRSSYEQYF. The CDR3, as DNA: TGTGCCAGCAGCTTAGCCCCGCGGAGCTCCTACGAGCAGTACTTC.

This clonotype was recorded many times. This sequence joins TRBV24-1 and TRBJ1-5; 8 bases align to TRBD1. The CDR3 extends over 13 amino acids. The J segment lost 4 bases and the V segment lost 9 bases, leaving 4 bases of the junction unmatched. From germline, CDR1 is KGHDR and CDR2 SFDVKD. CDR3 DNA: TGTGCCACCCGACAGGGGCAAAATCAGCCCCAGCATTTT. Its protein product is CATRQGQNQPQHF.

This clonotype was seen at least ten times. The chain combines TRBV12-3 or TRBV12-4 with TRBJ1-1; D possibly corresponds to TRBD1 (6 bases). The CDR3 runs to 13 residues. V lost 2 bases and J lost 7, with 11 bases in between. The DNA of the CDR3 is TGTGCCAGCAGTTTACGAGGGGACAATGAAGCTTTCTTT. Translated: CASSLRGDNEAFF.

This clonotype was found a few times. The V call is TRBV4-1, the J call TRBJ2-7; tentatively, D is TRBD1 (6 bases). Germline V gene data show CDR1 as MGHRA and CDR2 as YSYEKL. The CDR3 spans 18 residues. Trimming left V 1 base short and J 0 bases short, with 19 bases between. The CDR3 loop reads CASSQVLERTVSSYEQYF. The CDR3, as DNA: TGCGCCAGCAGCCAAGTCCTTGAACGGACAGTGAGCTCCTACGAGCAGTACTTC.

In its sample, this clonotype was seen a few times. The V gene is TRBV18, the J gene TRBJ2-5; the D is unclear. CDR3 length: 14 residues. The V gene's germline CDR1 is KGHSH and CDR2 LQKENI. Trimming removed 5 bases at V and 4 bases at J, with 14 bases between. In DNA form, the CDR3 reads TGTGCCAGCTCATTAGGAGACCGGTTAGAGACCCAGTACTTC. This translates into CASSLGDRLETQYF.

The table lists this clonotype with many counts. The rearrangement uses TRBV27 and TRBJ1-2, with D possibly being TRBD1 (6 bases). CDR3 length: 14 residues. The V and J ends lost 6 bases and 2 bases respectively, with 13 bases between them. CDR1 and CDR2 from the germline V gene are MNHEY and SMNVEV (reference sequence). CDR3 residues: CASRLNRVNYGYTF. The CDR3 DNA is TGTGCCAGCAGGCTAAACAGGGTAAACTATGGCTACACCTTC.

This clonotype was recorded at least ten times. V is TRBV18 and J is TRBJ2-1; no firm D call. Between the trimmed V and J ends, which lost 3 bases and 7 bases, there was a span of 10 bases. Germline CDR1 KGHSH, CDR2 LQKENI. CDR3 length: 13 amino acids. In nucleotides, the CDR3 is TGTGCCAGCTCACCCAATCTTTCGAATGAGCAGTTCTTC. This translates into CASSPNLSNEQFF.

Ten or more counts support this clonotype. The genes are TRBV20-1 and TRBJ2-1, with 8 bases aligning to TRBD2. V lost 0 bases, J lost 7 bases, and 11 bases stayed unmatched. Germline values: CDR1 DFQATT, CDR2 SNEGSKA (reference sequence). The CDR3 loop spans 16 amino acids. The CDR3 DNA is TGCAGTGCTAGAGATCCCGCTGGCGGGAGGAAGAATGAGCAGTTCTTC. This sequence encodes CSARDPAGGRKNEQFF.

This clonotype has a count of ten or more. J is TRBJ2-5 and V is TRBV7-9; tentatively, D is TRBD2 (6 bases). The CDR3 sequence is 15 residues long. Germline CDR1 reads SEHNR; CDR2 reads FQNEAQ (reference sequence). Trimming stripped 1 base from V and 1 base from J, with 10 bases between. CDR3: CASSLGRDFQETQYF. The CDR3, as DNA: TGTGCCAGCAGCTTAGGACGGGACTTCCAAGAGACCCAGTACTTC.

At least ten counts were recorded for this clonotype. This rearrangement joins TRBV5-1 to TRBJ2-7, with 7 bases identical to TRBD1. CDR1 and CDR2 from the germline V gene are SGHRS and YFSETQ. V lost 2 bases and J lost 6; bases outside the gene matches: 11. CDR3 length: 15 residues. Here the CDR3 DNA reads TGCGCCAGCAGCTTCGGGGACAGACCGAACAGCGAGCAGTACTTC. Translating gives CASSFGDRPNSEQYF.